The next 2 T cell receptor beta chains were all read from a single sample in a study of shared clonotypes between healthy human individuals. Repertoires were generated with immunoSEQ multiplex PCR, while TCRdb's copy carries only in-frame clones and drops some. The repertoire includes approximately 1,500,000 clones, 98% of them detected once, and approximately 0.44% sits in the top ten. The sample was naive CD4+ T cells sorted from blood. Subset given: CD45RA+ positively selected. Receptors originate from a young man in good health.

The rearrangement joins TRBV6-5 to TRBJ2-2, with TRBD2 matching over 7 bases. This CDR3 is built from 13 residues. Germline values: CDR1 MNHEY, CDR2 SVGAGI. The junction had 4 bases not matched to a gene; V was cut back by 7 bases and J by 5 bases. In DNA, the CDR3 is TGTGCCAGCAAACTAGCGCGGACCGGGGAGCTGTTTTTT. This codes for CASKLARTGELFF.

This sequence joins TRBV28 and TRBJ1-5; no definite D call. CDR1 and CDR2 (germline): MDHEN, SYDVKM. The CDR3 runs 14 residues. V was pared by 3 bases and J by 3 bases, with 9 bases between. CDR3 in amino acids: CASSFPQNNQPQHF. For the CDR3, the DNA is TGTGCCAGCAGTTTCCCACAGAACAATCAGCCCCAGCATTTT.